The 9 T cell receptor beta chains in this list originate from one sample, sequenced in a study of blood T cells in healthy people across ages. The second PCR ran about 6 to 11 cycles with a sample-barcoded 5' primer and J-beta primers. TCRdb itself ran the 5' RACE reads through MiXCR, one entry per CDR3 protein. Among about 640,000 distinct CDR3 sequences listed, roughly three fifths were seen once. The sample comprised blood. The receptors stem from a man between 60 and 70 years old in good health.

CDR3 sequence (DNA): TGTGCCAGCAGCCAATCCCGGACCTCACGATGGTCTCCGAACACTGAAGCTTTCTTT. The encoded protein is CASSQSRTSRWSPNTEAFF. The chain couples TRBV14 to TRBJ1-1; no firm D call. Per germline, CDR1 SGHDN and CDR2 FVKESK. Trimming pared 2 bases from V and 1 base from J, leaving 23 bases between. The CDR3 length is 19 residues.

The chain links TRBV10-3 to TRBJ2-2, with D uncertain. Germline V lookup: CDR1 ENHRY, CDR2 SYGVKD. The V end lost 0 bases, the J end lost 4 bases, and 9 bases lay between the germline ends. This CDR3 has 15 residues. In DNA, the CDR3 is TGTGCCATCAGTGAGTCATTCGTTGGCACCGGGGAGCTGTTTTTT. This encodes CAISESFVGTGELFF.

The genes are TRBV2 and TRBJ1-5; no firm D call. V was shortened by 3 bases and J by 9 bases, with 12 bases between the two germline ends. CDR3 size: 13 residues. Germline values: CDR1 SNHLY, CDR2 FYNNEI. The CDR3 sequence is CASSDYLELPQHF. CDR3 DNA: TGTGCCAGCAGTGACTACCTCGAGTTGCCCCAGCATTTT.

This chain connects TRBV9 to TRBJ2-5; D is undetermined. There are 15 residues in the CDR3. The V gene's germline CDR1 is SGDLS and CDR2 YYNGEE. The V gene lost 0 bases and the J gene lost 3 bases, with 12 bases spanning the gap. For the CDR3, the DNA is TGTGCCAGCAGCGTAGGCGCCGTCGAGGAAGAGACCCAGTACTTC. Translation: CASSVGAVEEETQYF.

The CDR3 here is CASSPGSTDTEAFF. The DNA for the CDR3 is TGTGCCAGCTCACCAGGGTCGACGGACACTGAAGCTTTCTTT. The chain has TRBV18 and TRBJ1-1; no reliable D call. Looked up from germline, CDR1 is KGHSH and CDR2 is LQKENI. V was clipped by 2 bases and J by 3 bases, with 10 bases between them. This CDR3 is 14 amino acids long.

This chain connects TRBV7-9 to TRBJ1-2, with 8 bases that match TRBD1. Germline V CDR1 and CDR2: SEHNR, FQNEAQ (reference sequence). The trim removed 10 bases at V and 7 bases at J, leaving 14 bases unmatched. The CDR3 extends over 14 amino acids. CDR3 DNA sequence: TGTGCCACGATCCGGGACAGGAAGACAGGTGGCTACACCTTC. Its protein is CATIRDRKTGGYTF.

This chain connects TRBV15 to TRBJ2-5, with D perhaps TRBD2 (6 bases). The CDR3 is made up of 17 amino acids. The germline V gene encodes CDR1 LNHNV and CDR2 YYDKDF (reference sequence). Trimming shortened V by 5 bases and J by 5 bases, and 24 bases separated the two germline ends. The CDR3 protein is CATSWALGRDSLETQYF. CDR3 nucleotide sequence: TGTGCCACCAGCTGGGCACTAGGACGGGACTCCTTGGAGACCCAGTACTTC.

Only a few counts were recorded for this clonotype. The rearrangement uses TRBV7-2 and TRBJ1-5; D gene uncertain. Germline V lookup: CDR1 SGHTA, CDR2 FQGNSA. Trimming pared 5 bases from V and 7 bases from J, leaving 9 bases between. This CDR3 has 12 amino acids. CDR3 loop: CASSPPGQPQHF. The CDR3, as DNA: TGTGCCAGCAGCCCTCCCGGGCAGCCCCAGCATTTT.

This clonotype was recorded a few times. V usage is TRBV5-1 and J usage is TRBJ1-1; D call uncertain. The ends were cut back, 3 bases at V and 2 bases at J, with 8 bases in the middle. Germline V gives CDR1 SGHRS, CDR2 YFSETQ. The CDR3 is 13 residues long. The CDR3: CASSYKGNTEAFF. CDR3 nucleotide sequence: TGCGCCAGCAGCTATAAGGGCAACACTGAAGCTTTCTTT. The variable domain in full, completed from reference TRBV5-1 and TRBJ1-1, reads KAGVTQTPRYLIKTRGQQVTLSCSPISGHRSVSWYQQTPGQGLQFLFEYFSETQRNKGNFPGRFSGRQFSNSRSEMNVSTLELGDSALYLCASSYKGNTEAFFGQGTRLTVV.